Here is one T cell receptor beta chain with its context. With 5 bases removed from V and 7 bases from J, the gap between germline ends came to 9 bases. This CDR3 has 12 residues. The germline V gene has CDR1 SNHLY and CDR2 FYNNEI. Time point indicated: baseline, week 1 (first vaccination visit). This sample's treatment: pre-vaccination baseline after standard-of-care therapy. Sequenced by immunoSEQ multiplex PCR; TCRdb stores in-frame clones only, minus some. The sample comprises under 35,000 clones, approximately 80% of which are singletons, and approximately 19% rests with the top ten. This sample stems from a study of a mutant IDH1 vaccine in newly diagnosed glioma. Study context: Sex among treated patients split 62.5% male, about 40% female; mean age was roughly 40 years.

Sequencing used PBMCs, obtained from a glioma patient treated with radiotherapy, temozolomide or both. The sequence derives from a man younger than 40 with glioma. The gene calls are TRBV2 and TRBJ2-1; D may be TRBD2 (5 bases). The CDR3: CASSLRENEQFF. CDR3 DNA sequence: TGTGCCAGCAGTTTGAGGGAAAATGAGCAGTTCTTC.